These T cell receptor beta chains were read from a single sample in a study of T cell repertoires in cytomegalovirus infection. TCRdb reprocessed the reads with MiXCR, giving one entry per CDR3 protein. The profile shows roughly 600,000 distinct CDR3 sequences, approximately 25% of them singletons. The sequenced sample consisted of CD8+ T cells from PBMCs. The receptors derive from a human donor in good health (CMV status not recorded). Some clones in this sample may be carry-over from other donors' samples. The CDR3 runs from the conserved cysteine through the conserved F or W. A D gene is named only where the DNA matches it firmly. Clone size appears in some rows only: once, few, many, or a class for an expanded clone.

CDR3aa: CATSDLWGEQFF
CDR3nt: TGTGCCACCAGTGACCTCTGGGGTGAGCAGTTCTTC
j_gene: TRBJ2-1
abundance: NA
v_gene: TRBV24-1
d_gene: NA

CDR3aa: CASKSRLRGNTEAFF
CDR3nt: TGTGCCAGCAAGAGCCGTTTGCGGGGGAACACTGAAGCTTTCTTT
j_gene: TRBJ1-1
abundance: NA
v_gene: TRBV28
d_gene: NA

CDR3aa: CASSPYLKELFF
CDR3nt: TGTGCCAGCAGCCCCTACCTAAAGGAGCTGTTTTTT
j_gene: TRBJ2-2
abundance: few
v_gene: TRBV7-2
d_gene: NA

CDR3aa: CASSLEAGGLNEQFF
CDR3nt: TGTGCCAGCAGCTTAGAAGCGGGGGGGCTGAATGAGCAGTTCTTC
j_gene: TRBJ2-1
abundance: many
v_gene: TRBV7-2
d_gene: TRBD2

CDR3aa: CASSLYGAGGNNEQFF
CDR3nt: TGTGCCAGCAGCTTGTACGGGGCAGGGGGTAACAATGAGCAGTTCTTC
j_gene: TRBJ2-1
abundance: many
v_gene: TRBV7-3
d_gene: TRBD1

CDR3aa: CSVGYAEETQYF
CDR3nt: TGCAGCGTTGGTTACGCGGAAGAGACCCAGTACTTC
j_gene: TRBJ2-5
abundance: few
v_gene: TRBV29-1
d_gene: NA

CDR3aa: CSARDGRRGTEAFF
CDR3nt: TGCAGTGCTAGAGATGGCAGAAGGGGGACTGAAGCTTTCTTT
j_gene: TRBJ1-1
abundance: NA
v_gene: TRBV20-1
d_gene: NA

CDR3aa: CASSPRVGSSYEQYF
CDR3nt: TGTGCCAGCAGTCCCCGGGTAGGGTCCTCCTACGAGCAGTACTTC
j_gene: TRBJ2-7
abundance: few
v_gene: TRBV28
d_gene: NA

CDR3aa: CASSLRFRELFF
CDR3nt: TGTGCCAGCAGTTTGAGATTCAGGGAGCTGTTTTTT
j_gene: TRBJ2-2
abundance: NA
v_gene: TRBV27
d_gene: NA

CDR3aa: CSARRGGSNYGYTF
CDR3nt: TGCAGTGCTAGACGGGGAGGGTCTAACTATGGCTACACCTTC
j_gene: TRBJ1-2
abundance: NA
v_gene: TRBV20-1
d_gene: NA

CDR3aa: CSVEEGGGAKGYYGYTF
CDR3nt: TGCAGCGTTGAAGAGGGGGGGGGAGCCAAGGGTTACTATGGCTACACCTTC
j_gene: TRBJ1-2
abundance: many
v_gene: TRBV29-1
d_gene: NA

CDR3aa: CASSPRLAGSSTDTQYF
CDR3nt: TGTGCCAGCAGCCCAAGACTAGCGGGGTCCTCCACAGATACGCAGTATTTT
j_gene: TRBJ2-3
abundance: few
v_gene: TRBV4-2
d_gene: TRBD2

CDR3aa: CTMNTEAFF
CDR3nt: TGCACCATGAACACTGAAGCTTTCTTT
j_gene: TRBJ1-1
abundance: NA
v_gene: TRBV20-1
d_gene: NA

CDR3aa: CASSQAGSYGYTF
CDR3nt: TGCGCCAGCAGCCAAGCCGGTTCCTATGGCTACACCTTC
j_gene: TRBJ1-2
abundance: NA
v_gene: TRBV4-1
d_gene: NA

CDR3aa: CASSATGTGAVSSTDTQYF
CDR3nt: TGTGCCAGCAGCGCTACCGGGACAGGGGCCGTCTCTAGCACAGATACGCAGTATTTT
j_gene: TRBJ2-3
abundance: NA
v_gene: TRBV14
d_gene: TRBD1

CDR3aa: CASSLKGPQDEQFF
CDR3nt: TGTGCCAGCAGCTTAAAGGGTCCTCAGGATGAGCAGTTCTTC
j_gene: TRBJ2-1
abundance: few
v_gene: TRBV7-9
d_gene: NA

CDR3aa: CASSLRSPGLEPSTDTQYF
CDR3nt: TGTGCCAGCAGTCTCCGATCTCCAGGACTAGAACCTAGCACAGATACGCAGTATTTT
j_gene: TRBJ2-3
abundance: many
v_gene: TRBV27
d_gene: TRBD2

CDR3aa: CSVDGGGPQETQYF
CDR3nt: TGCAGCGTTGATGGGGGGGGGCCCCAAGAGACCCAGTACTTC
j_gene: TRBJ2-5
abundance: few
v_gene: TRBV29-1
d_gene: NA

CDR3aa: CASSLNVAYGYTF
CDR3nt: TGTGCCAGCAGCTTAAACGTCGCCTATGGCTACACCTTC
j_gene: TRBJ1-2
abundance: many
v_gene: TRBV7-9
d_gene: NA

CDR3aa: CASSSGKAAANSYGYTF
CDR3nt: TGTGCCAGCAGCTCCGGAAAGGCAGCCGCGAACTCTTATGGCTACACCTTC
j_gene: TRBJ1-2
abundance: NA
v_gene: TRBV7-9
d_gene: NA

CDR3aa: CASSLVGPNEAFF
CDR3nt: TGTGCCAGCAGCTTAGTGGGGCCTAATGAAGCTTTCTTT
j_gene: TRBJ1-1
abundance: few
v_gene: TRBV7-9
d_gene: NA

CDR3aa: CASNLIGGGTDTQYF
CDR3nt: TGTGCCAGCAACTTAATCGGGGGGGGCACAGATACGCAGTATTTT
j_gene: TRBJ2-3
abundance: once
v_gene: TRBV7-3
d_gene: TRBD2

CDR3aa: CASSFGGRQPQHF
CDR3nt: TGTGCCAGCAGTTTCGGGGGCCGGCAGCCCCAGCATTTT
j_gene: TRBJ1-5
abundance: many
v_gene: TRBV12-3/TRBV12-4
d_gene: NA

CDR3aa: CASSFGARTGNTGELFF
CDR3nt: TGTGCCAGCAGCTTTGGGGCCCGGACAGGGAACACCGGGGAGCTGTTTTTT
j_gene: TRBJ2-2
abundance: NA
v_gene: TRBV7-9
d_gene: TRBD1

CDR3aa: CASSEYRGNYNEQFF
CDR3nt: TGTGCCAGCTCAGAGTACAGGGGAAACTACAATGAGCAGTTCTTC
j_gene: TRBJ2-1
abundance: few
v_gene: TRBV6-2/TRBV6-3
d_gene: TRBD1

CDR3aa: CASSQEASVGDTQYF
CDR3nt: TGTGCCAGCAGCCAAGAGGCTAGCGTCGGTGATACGCAGTATTTT
j_gene: TRBJ2-3
abundance: few
v_gene: TRBV4-2
d_gene: NA

CDR3aa: CASSSEGPGGRNEQFF
CDR3nt: TGTGCCAGCAGCTCAGAGGGGCCGGGGGGACGCAATGAGCAGTTCTTC
j_gene: TRBJ2-1
abundance: few
v_gene: TRBV13
d_gene: TRBD2

CDR3aa: CASRVGTRNTEAFF
CDR3nt: TGTGCCAGCAGGGTTGGGACCAGGAACACTGAAGCTTTCTTT
j_gene: TRBJ1-1
abundance: NA
v_gene: TRBV27
d_gene: NA

CDR3aa: CASSSRLAGGDYNEQFF
CDR3nt: TGTGCCAGCAGCTCTCGTCTAGCGGGGGGCGATTACAATGAGCAGTTCTTC
j_gene: TRBJ2-1
abundance: many
v_gene: TRBV7-6
d_gene: TRBD2

CDR3aa: CASSPLIKDRGQPTHLNEQFF
CDR3nt: TGTGCCAGCTCACCCCTTATTAAGGACAGGGGGCAGCCGACACACTTGAATGAGCAGTTCTTC
j_gene: TRBJ2-1
abundance: few
v_gene: TRBV18
d_gene: TRBD1

CDR3aa: CASAQTGGLETQYF
CDR3nt: TGTGCTAGTGCCCAGACAGGGGGCTTGGAGACCCAGTACTTC
j_gene: TRBJ2-5
abundance: NA
v_gene: TRBV12-5
d_gene: TRBD1

CDR3aa: CASSKDRGLGNTEAFF
CDR3nt: TGTGCCAGCAGTAAGGACAGGGGGCTGGGGAACACTGAAGCTTTCTTT
j_gene: TRBJ1-1
abundance: many
v_gene: TRBV12-3/TRBV12-4
d_gene: TRBD1

CDR3aa: CSQGDPTDEQFF
CDR3nt: TGCAGCCAAGGGGACCCCACGGATGAGCAGTTCTTC
j_gene: TRBJ2-1
abundance: NA
v_gene: TRBV20-1
d_gene: NA

CDR3aa: CAISEPWDTFTDTQYF
CDR3nt: TGTGCCATCAGTGAACCTTGGGACACTTTCACAGATACGCAGTATTTT
j_gene: TRBJ2-3
abundance: NA
v_gene: TRBV10-3
d_gene: NA

CDR3aa: CASRIKLDTGELFF
CDR3nt: TGTGCCAGCAGGATTAAACTGGACACCGGGGAGCTGTTTTTT
j_gene: TRBJ2-2
abundance: few
v_gene: TRBV6-2/TRBV6-3
d_gene: NA

CDR3aa: CASSYSGPKINEQFF
CDR3nt: TGTGCCAGCAGTTACTCGGGTCCCAAGATAAATGAGCAGTTCTTC
j_gene: TRBJ2-1
abundance: NA
v_gene: TRBV6-5
d_gene: NA

CDR3aa: CASSHEGQGGYGYTF
CDR3nt: TGTGCCAGCAGCCATGAGGGACAGGGGGGCTATGGCTACACCTTC
j_gene: TRBJ1-2
abundance: few
v_gene: TRBV14
d_gene: TRBD1

CDR3aa: CASSTLGGLSSYNEQFF
CDR3nt: TGTGCCAGCAGCACGCTGGGGGGCCTGAGCTCCTACAATGAGCAGTTCTTC
j_gene: TRBJ2-1
abundance: many
v_gene: TRBV7-2
d_gene: NA

CDR3aa: CASSRLGQVDGETQYF
CDR3nt: TGTGCCAGCAGCCGACTCGGGCAGGTCGACGGAGAGACCCAGTACTTC
j_gene: TRBJ2-5
abundance: many
v_gene: TRBV7-9
d_gene: NA

CDR3aa: CASSEPVQGVDTQYF
CDR3nt: TGTGCCAGCAGTGAACCCGTACAGGGGGTAGATACGCAGTATTTT
j_gene: TRBJ2-3
abundance: once
v_gene: TRBV2
d_gene: TRBD1

CDR3aa: CASSYREIRSNEKLFF
CDR3nt: TGTGCCAGCAGCTACAGGGAGATTAGGTCTAATGAAAAACTGTTTTTT
j_gene: TRBJ1-4
abundance: many
v_gene: TRBV7-3
d_gene: NA